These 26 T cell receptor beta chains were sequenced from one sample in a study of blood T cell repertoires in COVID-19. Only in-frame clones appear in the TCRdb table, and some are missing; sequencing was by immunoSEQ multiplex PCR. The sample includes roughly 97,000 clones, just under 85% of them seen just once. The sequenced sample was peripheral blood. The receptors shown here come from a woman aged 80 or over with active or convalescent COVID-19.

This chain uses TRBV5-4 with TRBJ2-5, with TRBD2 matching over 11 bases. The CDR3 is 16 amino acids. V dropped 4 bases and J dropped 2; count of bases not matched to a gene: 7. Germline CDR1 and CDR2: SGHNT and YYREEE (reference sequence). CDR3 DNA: TGTGCCAGCAGCGCCCCGGTAGCGGGGGGGCAAGAGACCCAGTACTTC. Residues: CASSAPVAGGQETQYF.

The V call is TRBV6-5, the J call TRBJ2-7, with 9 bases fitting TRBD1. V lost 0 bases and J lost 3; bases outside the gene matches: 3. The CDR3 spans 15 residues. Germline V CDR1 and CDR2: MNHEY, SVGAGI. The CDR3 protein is CASSYSGTGIYEQYF. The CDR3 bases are TGTGCCAGCAGTTACTCTGGGACAGGGATCTACGAGCAGTACTTC.

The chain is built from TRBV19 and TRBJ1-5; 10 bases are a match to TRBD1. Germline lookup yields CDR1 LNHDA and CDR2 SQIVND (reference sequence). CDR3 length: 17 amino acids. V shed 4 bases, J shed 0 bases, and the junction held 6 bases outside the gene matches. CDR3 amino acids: CASSRPGQGFSNQPQHF. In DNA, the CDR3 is TGTGCCAGTAGTAGACCGGGACAGGGGTTTAGCAATCAGCCCCAGCATTTT. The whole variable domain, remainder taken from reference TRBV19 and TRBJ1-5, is DGGITQSPKYLFRKEGQNVTLSCEQNLNHDAMYWYRQDPGQGLRLIYYSQIVNDFQKGDIAEGYSVSREKKESFPLTVTSAQKNPTAFYLCASSRPGQGFSNQPQHFGDGTRLSIL.

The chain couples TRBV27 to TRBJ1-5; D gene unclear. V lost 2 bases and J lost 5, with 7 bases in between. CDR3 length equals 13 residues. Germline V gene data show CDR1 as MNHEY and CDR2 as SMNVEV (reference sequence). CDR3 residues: CASSLTEDQPQHF. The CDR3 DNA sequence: TGTGCCAGCAGTTTAACAGAAGATCAGCCCCAGCATTTT.

CDR3 nucleotides: TGTGCCAGTAGTAATAAGGGGGCTGGCGCTTTCTTT. It translates to CASSNKGAGAFF. The rearrangement links TRBV19 to TRBJ1-1; 7 positions agree with TRBD1. This CDR3 has 12 amino acids. The ends lost 4 bases at V and 11 bases at J; junction bases unmatched: 7. Germline CDR1 and CDR2: LNHDA and SQIVND (reference sequence).

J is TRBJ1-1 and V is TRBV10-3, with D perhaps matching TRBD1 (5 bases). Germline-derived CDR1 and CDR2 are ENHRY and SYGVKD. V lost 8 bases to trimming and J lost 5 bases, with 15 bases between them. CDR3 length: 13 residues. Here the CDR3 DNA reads TGTGCCATCCAGGGTGAGGTAGGGACTGAAGCTTTCTTT. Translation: CAIQGEVGTEAFF.

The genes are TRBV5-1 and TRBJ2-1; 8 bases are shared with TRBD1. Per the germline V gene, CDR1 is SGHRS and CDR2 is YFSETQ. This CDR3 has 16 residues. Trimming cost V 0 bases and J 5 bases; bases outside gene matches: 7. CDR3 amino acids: CASSLDPLDRDNEQFF. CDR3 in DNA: TGCGCCAGCAGCTTGGACCCTTTGGACAGGGACAATGAGCAGTTCTTC.

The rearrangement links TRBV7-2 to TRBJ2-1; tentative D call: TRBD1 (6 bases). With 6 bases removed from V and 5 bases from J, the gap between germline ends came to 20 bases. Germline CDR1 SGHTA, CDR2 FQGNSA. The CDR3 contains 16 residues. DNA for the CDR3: TGTGCCAGCAGTTTTTTTACCGGGACACATAACAATGAGCAGTTCTTC. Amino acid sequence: CASSFFTGTHNNEQFF.

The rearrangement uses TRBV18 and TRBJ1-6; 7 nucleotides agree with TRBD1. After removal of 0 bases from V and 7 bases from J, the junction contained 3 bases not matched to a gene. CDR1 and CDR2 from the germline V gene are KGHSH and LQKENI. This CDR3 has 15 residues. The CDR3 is CASSPPAGGNSPLHF. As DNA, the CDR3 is TGTGCCAGCTCACCACCCGCAGGGGGAAATTCACCCCTCCACTTT. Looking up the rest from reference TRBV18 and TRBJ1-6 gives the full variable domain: NAGVMQNPRHLVRRRGQEARLRCSPMKGHSHVYWYRQLPEEGLKFMVYLQKENIIDESGMPKERFSAEFPKEGPSILRIQQVVRGDSAAYFCASSPPAGGNSPLHFGNGTRLTVT.

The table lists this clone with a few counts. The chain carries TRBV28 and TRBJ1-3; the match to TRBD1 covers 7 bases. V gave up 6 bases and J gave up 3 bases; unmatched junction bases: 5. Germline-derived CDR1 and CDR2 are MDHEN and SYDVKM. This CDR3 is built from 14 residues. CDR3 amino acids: CASRTGNGGNTIYF. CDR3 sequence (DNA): TGTGCCAGCAGGACAGGGAACGGTGGAAACACCATATATTTT.

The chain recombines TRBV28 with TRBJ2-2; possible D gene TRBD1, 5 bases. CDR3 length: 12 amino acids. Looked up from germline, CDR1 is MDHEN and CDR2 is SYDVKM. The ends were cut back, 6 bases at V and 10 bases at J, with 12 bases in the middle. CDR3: CASRPTQAELFF. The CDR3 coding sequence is TGTGCCAGCAGGCCAACACAGGCGGAGCTGTTTTTT.

The CDR3 sequence is CASSSRRGPYEQYF. CDR3 in DNA: TGTGCCAGCAGTTCCCGGAGGGGCCCCTACGAGCAGTACTTC. The chain couples TRBV27 to TRBJ2-7; tentative D call: TRBD2 (6 bases). Germline assignment: CDR1 MNHEY and CDR2 SMNVEV (reference sequence). With 4 bases removed from V and 2 bases from J, the gap between germline ends came to 12 bases. The CDR3 covers 14 residues.

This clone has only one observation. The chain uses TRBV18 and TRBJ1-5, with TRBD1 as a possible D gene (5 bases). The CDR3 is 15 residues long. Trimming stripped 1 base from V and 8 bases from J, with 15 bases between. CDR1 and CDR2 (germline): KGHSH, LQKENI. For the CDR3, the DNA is TGTGCCAGCTCACCACATATGACAGAAGGCGAGCCCCAGCATTTT. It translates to CASSPHMTEGEPQHF. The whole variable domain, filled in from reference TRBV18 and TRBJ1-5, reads NAGVMQNPRHLVRRRGQEARLRCSPMKGHSHVYWYRQLPEEGLKFMVYLQKENIIDESGMPKERFSAEFPKEGPSILRIQQVVRGDSAAYFCASSPHMTEGEPQHFGDGTRLSIL.

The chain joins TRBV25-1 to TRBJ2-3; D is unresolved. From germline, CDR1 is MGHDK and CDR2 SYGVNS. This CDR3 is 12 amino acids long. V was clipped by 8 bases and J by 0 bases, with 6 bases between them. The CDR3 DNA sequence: TGTGCCAGCGGGCTCAGCACAGATACGCAGTATTTT. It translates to CASGLSTDTQYF.

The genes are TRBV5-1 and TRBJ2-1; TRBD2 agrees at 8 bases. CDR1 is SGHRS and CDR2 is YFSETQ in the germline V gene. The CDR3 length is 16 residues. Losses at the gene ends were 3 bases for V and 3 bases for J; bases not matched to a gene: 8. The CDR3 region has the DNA TGCGCCAGCAGCTCGGCCTCCAGCGGGAGCTACAATGAGCAGTTCTTC. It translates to CASSSASSGSYNEQFF. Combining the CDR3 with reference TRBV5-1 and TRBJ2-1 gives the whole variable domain KAGVTQTPRYLIKTRGQQVTLSCSPISGHRSVSWYQQTPGQGLQFLFEYFSETQRNKGNFPGRFSGRQFSNSRSEMNVSTLELGDSALYLCASSSASSGSYNEQFFGPGTRLTVL.

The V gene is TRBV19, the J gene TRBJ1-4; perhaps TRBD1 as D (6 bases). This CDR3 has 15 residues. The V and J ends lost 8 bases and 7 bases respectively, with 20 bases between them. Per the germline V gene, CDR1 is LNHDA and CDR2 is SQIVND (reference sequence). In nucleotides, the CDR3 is TGTGCCAGTGCGGGGGCCCGCCGGGGTATTGAAAAACTGTTTTTT. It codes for CASAGARRGIEKLFF.

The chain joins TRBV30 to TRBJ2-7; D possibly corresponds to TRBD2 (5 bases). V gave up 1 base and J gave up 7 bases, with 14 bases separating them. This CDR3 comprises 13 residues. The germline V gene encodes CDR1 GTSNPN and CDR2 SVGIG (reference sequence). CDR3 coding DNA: TGTGCCTGGAGTGCCGTGGTTTCGGGGGAGCAGTACTTC. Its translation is CAWSAVVSGEQYF.

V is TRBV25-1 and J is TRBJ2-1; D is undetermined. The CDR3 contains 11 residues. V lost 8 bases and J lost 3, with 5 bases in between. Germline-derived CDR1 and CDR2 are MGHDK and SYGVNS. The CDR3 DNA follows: TGTGCCAGCCAAATCTACAATGAGCAGTTCTTC. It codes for CASQIYNEQFF.

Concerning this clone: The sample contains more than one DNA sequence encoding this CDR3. The DNA of the CDR3 is TGTGCCAGCAGCTCACACGGAGGGGGCTACACCTTC. It is translated as CASSSHGGGYTF. The chain employs TRBV7-2 and TRBJ1-2; no reliable D call. V lost 4 bases and J 8 bases, leaving 11 bases between the germline ends. The CDR3 contains 12 residues. Per germline, CDR1 SGHTA and CDR2 FQGNSA.

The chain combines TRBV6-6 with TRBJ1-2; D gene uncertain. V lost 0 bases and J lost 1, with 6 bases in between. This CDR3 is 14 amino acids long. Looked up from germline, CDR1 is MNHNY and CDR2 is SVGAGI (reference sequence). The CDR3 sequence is CASSYSSVNYGYTF. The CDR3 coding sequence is TGTGCCAGCAGTTACTCGAGCGTTAACTATGGCTACACCTTC.

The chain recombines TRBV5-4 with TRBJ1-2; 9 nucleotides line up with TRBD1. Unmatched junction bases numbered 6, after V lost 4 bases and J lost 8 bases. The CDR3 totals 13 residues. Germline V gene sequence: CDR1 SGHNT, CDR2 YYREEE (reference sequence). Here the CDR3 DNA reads TGTGCCAGCAGCCCAGGGACAGGGCGAGGCTACACCTTC. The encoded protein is CASSPGTGRGYTF. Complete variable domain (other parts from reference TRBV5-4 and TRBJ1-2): ETGVTQSPTHLIKTRGQQVTLRCSSQSGHNTVSWYQQALGQGPQFIFQYYREEENGRGNFPPRFSGLQFPNYSSELNVNALELDDSALYLCASSPGTGRGYTFGSGTRLTVV.

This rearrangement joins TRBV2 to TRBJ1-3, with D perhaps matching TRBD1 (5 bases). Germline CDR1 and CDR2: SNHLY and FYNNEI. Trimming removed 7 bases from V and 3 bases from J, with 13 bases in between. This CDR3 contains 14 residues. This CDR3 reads CASNVGAIGNTIYF. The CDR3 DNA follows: TGTGCCAGCAACGTAGGGGCAATTGGAAACACCATATATTTT.

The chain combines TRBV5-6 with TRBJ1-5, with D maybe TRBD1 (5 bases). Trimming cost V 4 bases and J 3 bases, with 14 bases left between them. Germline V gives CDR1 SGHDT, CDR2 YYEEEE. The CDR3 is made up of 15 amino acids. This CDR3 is CASSQGMLANQPQHF. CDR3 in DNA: TGTGCCAGCAGCCAGGGTATGTTGGCCAATCAGCCCCAGCATTTT.

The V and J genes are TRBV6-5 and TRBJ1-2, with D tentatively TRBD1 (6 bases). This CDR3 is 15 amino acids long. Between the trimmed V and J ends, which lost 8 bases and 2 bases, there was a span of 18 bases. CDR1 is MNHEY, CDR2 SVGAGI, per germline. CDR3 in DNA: TGTGCCAGCCTGGGCAGGGGAGCCGCCAACTATGGCTACACCTTC. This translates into CASLGRGAANYGYTF.

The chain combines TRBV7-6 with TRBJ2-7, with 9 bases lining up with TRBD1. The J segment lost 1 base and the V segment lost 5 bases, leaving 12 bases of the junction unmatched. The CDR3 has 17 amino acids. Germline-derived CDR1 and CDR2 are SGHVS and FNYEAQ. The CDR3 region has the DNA TGTGCCAGCAGCCTCGGGACAGGGAAGGGTGGATCCTACGAGCAGTACTTC. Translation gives CASSLGTGKGGSYEQYF.

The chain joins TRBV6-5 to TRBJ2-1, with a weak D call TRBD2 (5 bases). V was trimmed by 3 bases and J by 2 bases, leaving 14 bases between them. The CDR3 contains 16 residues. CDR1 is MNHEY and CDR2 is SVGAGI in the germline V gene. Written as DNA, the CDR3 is TGTGCCAGCAGTTATTTCCGGGATACTGCCTACAATGAGCAGTTCTTC. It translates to CASSYFRDTAYNEQFF.